Listed below are T cell receptor beta chains from one sample, sequenced in a study of CD8 T cells in ankylosing spondylitis. From the 5' RACE reads, TCRdb called clonotypes with MiXCR, one entry per CDR3 protein. Of around 150,000 distinct CDR3 sequences in the sample, 18% are singletons; the top ten hold roughly 8%. Sequencing was carried out using blood, either unsorted or a sorted T cell fraction (not recorded which). The receptors were sampled from a male donor with ankylosing spondylitis or in good health (not recorded which). The CDR3 runs from the conserved cysteine through the conserved F or W.

j_call cdr3_length v_call cdr3_aa
TRBJ2-1 15 TRBV6-2/TRBV6-3 CASSYLRAVHNEQFF
TRBJ2-5 14 TRBV5-1 CASRDPGQRETQYF
TRBJ1-1 13 TRBV7-6 CASSLGRGAEAFF
TRBJ2-5 10 TRBV6-5 CASLGETQYF
TRBJ2-7 14 TRBV5-1 CASSPGLAGGEQYF
TRBJ2-5 15 TRBV20-1 CSARADAGRLETQYF
TRBJ2-7 16 TRBV3-1 CASSHSGGRAHVEQYF
TRBJ1-1 13 TRBV29-1 CSVGYRGATEAFF
TRBJ1-2 12 TRBV2 CASSRVIYGYTF
TRBJ2-3 16 TRBV19 CASSTGLAGLTDTQYF
TRBJ2-1 13 TRBV6-6 CASSQDGYNEQFF
TRBJ1-5 11 TRBV10-3 CAISRAQPQHF
TRBJ2-2 14 TRBV11-2 CASSLRGVAGELFF
TRBJ1-1 14 TRBV5-1 CASSAGTGATEAFF
TRBJ1-2 14 TRBV5-1 CASMSAAGGYGYTF
TRBJ2-1 14 TRBV6-2/TRBV6-3 CASSYSFGPTLQFF
TRBJ2-3 14 TRBV2 CASNPSGGTDTQYF
TRBJ2-5 15 TRBV3-1 CASSQDHGESAAQYF
TRBJ2-7 17 TRBV6-5 CASSLRLAGGPFDEQYF
TRBJ2-5 13 TRBV5-1 CASSLGREETQYF
TRBJ2-5 14 TRBV11-2 CASSLETHPETQYF
TRBJ2-7 14 TRBV3-1 CASSHWTITSEQYF
TRBJ2-7 15 TRBV6-1 CASSELTGPRNEQYF
TRBJ2-7 16 TRBV5-1 CASSLDGRGSSYEQYF
TRBJ1-5 15 TRBV12-5 CASGSPPYSNQPQHF
TRBJ2-3 14 TRBV10-2 CASTLAGSTDTQYF
TRBJ2-2 17 TRBV6-5 CASSVRPLVPNTGELFF
TRBJ2-3 17 TRBV6-2/TRBV6-3 CASSPYSGTGRTDTQYF
TRBJ2-7 14 TRBV28 CASSPGLAGHEQYF
TRBJ1-1 14 TRBV5-1 CASSFTGQGGEAFF
TRBJ2-7 14 TRBV4-1 CASSPGIGSNEQYF
TRBJ1-2 16 TRBV5-1 CASSLGSTSDNYGYTF
TRBJ2-3 15 TRBV7-3 CASSLQTRDTDTQYF
TRBJ1-2 14 TRBV29-1 CSVDSVGQGIGYTF
TRBJ2-5 14 TRBV11-3 CASSPLDRVETQYF
TRBJ2-1 17 TRBV20-1 CSAPSGTSGRYYNEQFF
TRBJ2-5 14 TRBV20-1 CSASLAGVEETQYF
TRBJ1-2 13 TRBV27 CASSKYQYYGYTF
TRBJ1-6 14 TRBV2 CASRPFEQGSPLHF
TRBJ2-1 16 TRBV29-1 CSVEDPTSGGYNEQFF
TRBJ2-1 14 TRBV2 CASSDFPGRDEQFF
TRBJ2-7 14 TRBV6-1 CATLRGRPGGEQYF
TRBJ2-3 14 TRBV7-9 CASSLAPQAGFQYF
TRBJ1-1 12 TRBV5-6 CASSRGFAEAFF
TRBJ2-2 12 TRBV11-2 CASSSDSGELFF
TRBJ2-1 13 TRBV29-1 CSVDREGYGEQFF
TRBJ2-7 11 TRBV20-1 CSASGSYEQYF
TRBJ2-7 14 TRBV5-4 CASSLEETGYEQYF
TRBJ2-3 14 TRBV7-2 CASSFLGATDTQYF
TRBJ1-2 12 TRBV4-1 CASSQDFNGYTF
TRBJ1-1 14 TRBV18 CASSPLAENTEAFF
TRBJ2-1 14 TRBV7-8 CASSGRQGYNEQFF
TRBJ2-7 15 TRBV12-3/TRBV12-4 CASSLDGTGPYEQYF
TRBJ2-1 15 TRBV5-1 CASSLGGDSYNEQFF
TRBJ1-1 12 TRBV20-1 CSANRMNTEAFF
TRBJ2-2 16 TRBV6-1 CASRASGAEGTGELFF
TRBJ2-3 15 TRBV10-3 CAIRSDSGYTDTQYF
TRBJ1-1 14 TRBV19 CASKAGVGRTEAFF
TRBJ2-1 12 TRBV4-2 CASSRTADEQFF